These 3 T cell receptor beta chains share one sample of origin, sequenced in a study of cytomegalovirus exposure and HLA in healthy donors. The protocol was immunoSEQ multiplex PCR, while the TCRdb copy is restricted to in-frame clones and leaves out a portion. Of approximately 210,000 clones in the sample, approximately 86% were seen once. Sequencing was performed on PBMCs. Receptor source: a woman between 18 and 29 years old in good health and CMV-seronegative.

This clone was found a few times. The chain joins TRBV30 to TRBJ2-7; D not resolved. CDR1 and CDR2 (germline): GTSNPN, SVGIG (reference sequence). This CDR3 region has 13 residues. V lost 3 bases to trimming and J lost 2 bases, with 11 bases between them. The CDR3 sequence is CAWRGNPPYEQYF. The CDR3 DNA sequence: TGTGCCTGGAGGGGCAACCCGCCCTACGAGCAGTACTTC. Variable domain in full (rest from reference TRBV30 and TRBJ2-7): SQTIHQWPATLVQPVGSPLSLECTVEGTSNPNLYWYRQAAGRGLQLLFYSVGIGQISSEVPQNLSASRPQDRQFILSSKKLLLSDSGFYLCAWRGNPPYEQYFGPGTRLTVT.

This clone was observed a single time. The chain links TRBV27 to TRBJ2-7; maybe TRBD1 (6 bases). The germline CDR1 and CDR2 sequences are MNHEY and SMNVEV (reference sequence). Trimming took off 6 bases at V and 1 base at J, with 13 bases between the two ends. This CDR3 has 14 amino acids. The CDR3 region is CASSSDRTSYEQYF. The CDR3 DNA sequence: TGTGCCAGCAGCTCCGACAGGACGTCCTACGAGCAGTACTTC.

The CDR3 loop reads CSGMTGTDTQYF. For the CDR3, the DNA is TGCAGCGGGATGACAGGCACAGATACGCAGTATTTT. This chain uses TRBV29-1 with TRBJ2-3; D is possibly TRBD1 (5 bases). The CDR3 is 12 residues long. The V and J ends lost 7 bases and 1 base respectively, with 9 bases between them. Germline CDR1 and CDR2: SQVTM and ANQGSEA.